One and the same sample provided the 5 T cell receptor beta chains below, sequenced in a study of blood T cells in healthy people across ages. A second PCR of roughly 6 to 12 cycles used a sample-barcoded 5' primer and a J-beta primer mix. TCRdb redid the calling of the 5' RACE reads with MiXCR, one entry per CDR3 protein. The sample contains over 1,500,000 distinct CDR3 sequences, about 50% of which appear only once. The sequencing input was blood. All receptors derive from a woman between 40 and 55 years old in good health.

On this clonotype itself: Germline is not matched at one junction end, which may reflect a read error. The chain employs TRBV12-3 or TRBV12-4 and TRBJ1-4; possibly TRBD1 for D (5 bases). The CDR3 length is 16 residues. CDR3 bases: TGTGCCAGCAGTTTAACACCCAGGGCGGGGCATGAAACACTGTTTTTT. This sequence encodes CASSLTPRAGHETLFF.

The chain has TRBV28 and TRBJ1-2, with 9 bases identical to TRBD1. CDR3 length: 13 residues. Germline V gene data show CDR1 as MDHEN and CDR2 as SYDVKM. The junction had 4 bases not matched to a gene; V was cut back by 7 bases and J by 4 bases. This CDR3 reads CASTRTGAYGYTF. The CDR3 DNA sequence: TGTGCCAGCACCAGGACAGGGGCCTATGGCTACACCTTC.

The sample holds a few counts of this clonotype. This chain connects TRBV12-5 to TRBJ2-7; either TRBD1 or TRBD2 may supply D (5 bases each). The DNA end lines up better with TRBJ2-5; the J call may be wrong. From germline, CDR1 is LGHNT and CDR2 FRNRAP. The CDR3 contains 14 residues. The CDR3 here is CASGLNRGRETQYF. Written as DNA, the CDR3 is TGTGCTAGTGGTTTGAATAGGGGACGGGAGACCCAGTACTTC.

This clonotype was counted a few times. The chain employs TRBV7-2 and TRBJ2-3; no definite D call. Germline CDR1 is SGHTA and CDR2 is FQGNSA. The CDR3 consists of 14 residues. The V end lost 4 bases, the J end lost 6 bases, and 14 bases lay between the germline ends. The CDR3 DNA is TGTGCCAGCAGCTCCCCCTTCTTTGGCGATACGCAGTATTTT. The encoded protein is CASSSPFFGDTQYF.

The sample holds a few counts of this clonotype. V and J are TRBV4-2 and TRBJ2-1; 16 nucleotides line up with TRBD2. Trimming cost V 7 bases and J 7 bases; bases outside gene matches: 10. The CDR3 is made up of 17 amino acids. Germline V gene sequence: CDR1 LGHNA, CDR2 YNFKEQ. This chain's CDR3 is CASKGLAGGPGLNEQFF. The CDR3 bases are TGTGCCAGCAAGGGACTAGCGGGGGGGCCAGGTCTTAATGAGCAGTTCTTC.